Below, 18 T cell receptor beta chains from the same sample are listed, as sequenced in a study of cytotoxic CD8 clonotypes in ibrutinib-treated CLL. Some clones are missing from TCRdb's copy, which holds only in-frame ones; the method was immunoSEQ multiplex PCR. The table lists about 130,000 clones, around three quarters of them singletons. The sequencing used PBMCs, collected after 12 months of ibrutinib treatment. The source is a human donor with chronic lymphocytic leukemia.

The DNA of the CDR3 is TGTGCCACCAAGGGACTAGCGGACACAGATACGCAGTATTTT. It yields the protein CATKGLADTDTQYF. The V gene is TRBV19, the J gene TRBJ2-3; 11 bases map to TRBD2. This CDR3 spans 14 amino acids. V gave up 10 bases and J gave up 2 bases; unmatched junction bases: 5. The germline CDR1 and CDR2 sequences are LNHDA and SQIVND (reference sequence).

The J gene is TRBJ2-7, the V gene TRBV28; 15 nucleotides match TRBD2. CDR3 length: 17 amino acids. Germline V gives CDR1 MDHEN, CDR2 SYDVKM. J gave up 7 bases and V 7 bases, and 14 bases lay outside the gene matches. The CDR3 sequence: CASNEARGLAGGGEQYF. Here the CDR3 DNA reads TGTGCCAGCAATGAGGCCAGGGGACTAGCGGGAGGTGGTGAGCAGTACTTC.

This chain joins TRBV30 and TRBJ1-3; 7 nucleotides match TRBD1. J lost 4 bases, V lost 5 bases, and 11 bases had no gene match. The CDR3 loop spans 15 amino acids. CDR1 is GTSNPN and CDR2 is SVGIG in the germline V gene (reference sequence). The CDR3: CAWGLAGTAGNTIYF. CDR3 sequence (DNA): TGTGCCTGGGGTCTTGCCGGGACAGCAGGAAACACCATATATTTT.

J is TRBJ1-1 and V is TRBV27; TRBD1 might be the D (5 bases). Germline-derived CDR1 and CDR2 are MNHEY and SMNVEV (reference sequence). Trimming removed 0 bases from V and 5 bases from J, with 13 bases in between. The CDR3 length is 15 residues. CDR3 sequence (DNA): TGTGCCAGCAGTTTATCATATGGGGGAAGGACTGAAGCTTTCTTT. It translates to CASSLSYGGRTEAFF.

The CDR3 here is CSVEKARTTDTQYF. The CDR3 DNA reads TGCAGCGTTGAAAAAGCCAGGACCACAGATACGCAGTATTTT. The rearrangement joins TRBV29-1 to TRBJ2-3; no clear D. CDR1 and CDR2 (germline): SQVTM, ANQGSEA. This CDR3 has 14 amino acids. Trimming shortened V by 2 bases and J by 2 bases, and 11 bases separated the two germline ends.

This sequence joins TRBV27 and TRBJ2-7; TRBD2 aligns across 10 bases. Unmatched junction bases numbered 5, after V lost 6 bases and J lost 6 bases. The CDR3 is 13 residues long. Germline V gene sequence: CDR1 MNHEY, CDR2 SMNVEV (reference sequence). The CDR3 nucleotides are TGTGCCAGCAGCACCGGGACTAGCGTCGAGCAGTACTTC. Protein: CASSTGTSVEQYF.

The rearrangement joins TRBV15 to TRBJ1-1; D gene uncertain. The germline V and J ends were trimmed by 0 bases and 0 bases, with 11 bases remaining between them. The CDR3 has 16 amino acids. Per the germline V gene, CDR1 is LNHNV and CDR2 is YYDKDF (reference sequence). The DNA for the CDR3 is TGTGCCACCAGCAGAGATCCCGCCCTGGTGAACACTGAAGCTTTCTTT. Its protein is CATSRDPALVNTEAFF. Looking up the rest from reference TRBV15 and TRBJ1-1 gives the full variable domain: DAMVIQNPRYQVTQFGKPVTLSCSQTLNHNVMYWYQQKSSQAPKLLFHYYDKDFNNEADTPDNFQSRRPNTSFCFLDIRSPGLGDTAMYLCATSRDPALVNTEAFFGQGTRLTVV.

The V and J genes are TRBV5-1 and TRBJ1-3; no firm D call. CDR1 SGHRS and CDR2 YFSETQ come from the germline V gene. V shed 0 bases and J shed 1 base, with 8 bases lying between them. The CDR3 spans 15 residues. CDR3 sequence reads: CASSLVMGSGNTIYF. CDR3 bases: TGCGCCAGCAGCTTGGTTATGGGGTCTGGAAACACCATATATTTT.

V usage is TRBV7-9 and J usage is TRBJ2-7, with 9 bases that match TRBD1. The V segment lost 5 bases and the J segment 2 bases; nucleotides outside the gene matches: 4. Germline CDR1 reads SEHNR; CDR2 reads FQNEAQ (reference sequence). This CDR3 spans 14 amino acids. The CDR3 sequence is CASSLTGGTYEQYF. DNA for the CDR3: TGTGCCAGCAGCCTGACAGGGGGAACCTACGAGCAGTACTTC. Full variable domain (outside the CDR3, taken from reference TRBV7-9 and TRBJ2-7): DTGVSQNPRHKITKRGQNVTFRCDPISEHNRLYWYRQTLGQGPEFLTYFQNEAQLEKSRLLSDRFSAERPKGSFSTLEIQRTEQGDSAMYLCASSLTGGTYEQYFGPGTRLTVT.

The genes are TRBV7-9 and TRBJ1-1; D is uncertain. CDR3 length: 15 residues. Germline values: CDR1 SEHNR, CDR2 FQNEAQ (reference sequence). Trimming removed 6 bases at V and 1 base at J, with 15 bases between. The CDR3 region has the DNA TGTGCCAGCAGGCGGGTAGACGGAAGGAACACTGAAGCTTTCTTT. Translated, it gives CASRRVDGRNTEAFF.

J is TRBJ2-7 and V is TRBV7-6, with 8 bases aligning to TRBD2. Germline assignment: CDR1 SGHVS and CDR2 FNYEAQ. The CDR3 loop spans 15 amino acids. V lost 1 base to trimming and J lost 4 bases; unmatched junction nucleotides: 6. Written as DNA, the CDR3 is TGTGCCAGCAGCTTAGTCAGCGGGAGTACTTACGAGCAGTACTTC. Translated, it gives CASSLVSGSTYEQYF.

The rearrangement uses TRBV6-5 and TRBJ2-1; no firm D call. V was clipped by 5 bases and J by 14 bases, with 13 bases between them. CDR3 length: 11 residues. The germline V gene encodes CDR1 MNHEY and CDR2 SVGAGI. CDR3 loop: CASSQLTIKFF. DNA of the CDR3: TGTGCCAGCAGTCAACTTACTATTAAGTTCTTC.

J is TRBJ1-4 and V is TRBV6-1; D perhaps matches TRBD1 (5 bases). V was cut by 3 bases and J by 8 bases, with 22 bases left in between. The CDR3 is 17 residues long. Germline V gives CDR1 MNHNS, CDR2 SASEGT. The CDR3 sequence is CASSDHRTGPAGEKLFF. In nucleotides, the CDR3 is TGTGCCAGCAGTGACCACCGAACAGGTCCAGCCGGGGAAAAACTGTTTTTT.

This clone was observed a few times. This chain links TRBV27 with TRBJ1-3; a weak D match, TRBD1 (6 bases). The CDR3 spans 15 residues. Trimming left V 4 bases short and J 2 bases short, with 12 bases between. Germline values: CDR1 MNHEY, CDR2 SMNVEV (reference sequence). CDR3 amino acids: CASSSHRVAGNTIYF. For the CDR3, the DNA is TGTGCCAGCAGTTCTCACAGGGTAGCTGGAAACACCATATATTTT.

This rearrangement joins TRBV5-6 to TRBJ2-1, with D possibly matching TRBD1 (5 bases). The CDR3 is made up of 12 amino acids. In germline, CDR1 is SGHDT, CDR2 YYEEEE. Trimming left V 4 bases short and J 9 bases short, with 11 bases between. In DNA, the CDR3 is TGTGCCAGCAGCCCCCAGGGAATTGAGCAGTTCTTC. Translating it yields CASSPQGIEQFF.

The chain links TRBV15 to TRBJ1-4; D is unclear. The CDR3 extends over 16 amino acids. Trimming took off 5 bases at V and 8 bases at J, with 21 bases between the two ends. Germline V lookup: CDR1 LNHNV, CDR2 YYDKDF (reference sequence). This CDR3 reads CATSGRDGRDVEKLFF. The CDR3 DNA follows: TGTGCCACCAGCGGGCGAGACGGGCGGGATGTGGAAAAACTGTTTTTT.

The rearrangement links TRBV4-3 to TRBJ2-7; 7 nucleotides align to TRBD1. In germline, CDR1 is LGHNA, CDR2 YSLEER. V lost 3 bases, J lost 10 bases, and 21 bases stayed unmatched. CDR3 length equals 17 residues. For the CDR3, the DNA is TGCGCCAGCAGCCACAAGAACCGAGGGGGCCCTAGGGTTCTCCAGTACTTC. It codes for CASSHKNRGGPRVLQYF.

This chain links TRBV13 with TRBJ2-5, with TRBD2 matching 8 bases. The V and J ends lost 1 base and 2 bases, in that order; junction bases with no gene match: 3. The CDR3 consists of 15 residues. Germline CDR1 reads PRHDT; CDR2 reads FYEKMQ (reference sequence). This CDR3 is CASSLEASGQETQYF. DNA for the CDR3: TGTGCCAGCAGCTTAGAGGCTAGCGGGCAAGAGACCCAGTACTTC.